Included here is one TCR beta chain sequence, with context. This entry is derived from a study of CD8 T cells in Susac syndrome. The germline V gene has CDR1 LNHDA and CDR2 SQIVND (reference sequence). V lost 6 bases to trimming and J lost 6 bases, with 15 bases between them. The CDR3 loop spans 14 amino acids. In blood CD8+ and CD4+ T cells, TCR beta underwent sequencing. The authors negatively isolated CD8+ and CD4+ T cells and FACS-enriched TEMRA cells. With random hexamers, 0.5 to 1 ug RNA was reverse transcribed. An immunoSEQ multiplex PCR amplified TCR beta CDR3 over 54 Vbeta and 13 Jbeta. TCRdb reanalysed the immunoSEQ multiplex PCR reads using MiXCR and keeps one entry per CDR3 protein. The sample carries some 400,000 distinct CDR3 sequences, around 83% recorded once.

Sequences were obtained from CD8+ T cells from PBMCs. This sequence joins TRBV19 and TRBJ2-1; D not resolved. The TCR sequence derives from a human donor with multiple sclerosis. In DNA, the CDR3 is TGTGCCAGTAGCACCCCTGGGGTTGCCAATGAGCAGTTCTTC. Translating it yields CASSTPGVANEQFF.